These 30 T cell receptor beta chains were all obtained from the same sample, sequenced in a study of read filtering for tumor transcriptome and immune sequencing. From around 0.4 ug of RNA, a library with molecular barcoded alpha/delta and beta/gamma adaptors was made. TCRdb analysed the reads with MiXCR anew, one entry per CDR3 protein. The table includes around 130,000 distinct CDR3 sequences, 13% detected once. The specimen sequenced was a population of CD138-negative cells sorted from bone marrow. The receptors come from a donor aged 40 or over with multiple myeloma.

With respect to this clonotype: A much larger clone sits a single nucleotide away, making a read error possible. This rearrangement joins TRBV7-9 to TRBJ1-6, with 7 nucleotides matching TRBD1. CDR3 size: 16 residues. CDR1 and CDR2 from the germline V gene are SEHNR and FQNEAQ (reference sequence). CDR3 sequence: CASSLNRKQGRTEALF. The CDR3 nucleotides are TGTGCCAGCAGTTTAAACAGAAAACAGGGGAGGACTGAAGCTCTCTTT.

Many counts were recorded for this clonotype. The DNA of the CDR3 is TGTGCCAGCAGTTTGTGGACTCTTGGGGAGCAGTACTTC. Translation: CASSLWTLGEQYF. The rearrangement links TRBV12-3 or TRBV12-4 to TRBJ2-7, with a possible D match to TRBD2 (5 bases). V was clipped by 3 bases and J by 7 bases, with 13 bases between them. The CDR3 length is 13 residues.

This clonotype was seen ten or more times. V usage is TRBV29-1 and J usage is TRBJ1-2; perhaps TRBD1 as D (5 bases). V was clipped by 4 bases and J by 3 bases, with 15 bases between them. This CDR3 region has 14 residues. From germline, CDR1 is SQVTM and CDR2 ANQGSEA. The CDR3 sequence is CSVAVRGSDYGYTF. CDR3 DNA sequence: TGCAGCGTTGCTGTACGGGGGAGTGACTATGGCTACACCTTC. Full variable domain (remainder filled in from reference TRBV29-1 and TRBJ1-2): SAVISQKPSRDICQRGTSLTIQCQVDSQVTMMFWYRQQPGQSLTLIATANQGSEATYESGFVIDKFPISRPNLTFSTLTVSNMSPEDSSIYLCSVAVRGSDYGYTFGSGTRLTVV.

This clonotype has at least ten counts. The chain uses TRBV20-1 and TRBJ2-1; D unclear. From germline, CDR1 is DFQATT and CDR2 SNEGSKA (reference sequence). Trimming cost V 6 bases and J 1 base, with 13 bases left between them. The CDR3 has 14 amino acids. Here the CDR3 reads CSARSVRSYNEQFF. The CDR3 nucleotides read TGCAGTGCCAGATCCGTCCGGTCCTACAATGAGCAGTTCTTC.

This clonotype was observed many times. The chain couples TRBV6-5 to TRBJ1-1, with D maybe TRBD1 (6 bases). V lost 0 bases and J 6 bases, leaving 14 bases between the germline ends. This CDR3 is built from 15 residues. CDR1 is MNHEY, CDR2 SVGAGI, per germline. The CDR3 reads CASSYSGQGDSEAFF. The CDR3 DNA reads TGTGCCAGCAGTTACTCGGGACAAGGCGATTCTGAAGCTTTCTTT.

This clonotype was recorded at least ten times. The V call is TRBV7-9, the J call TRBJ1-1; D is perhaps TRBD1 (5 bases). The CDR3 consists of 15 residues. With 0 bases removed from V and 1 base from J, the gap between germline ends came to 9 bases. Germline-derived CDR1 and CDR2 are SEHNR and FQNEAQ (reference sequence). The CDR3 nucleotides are TGTGCCAGCAGCTTAGCAGGGGCGAAGAACACTGAAGCTTTCTTT. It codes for CASSLAGAKNTEAFF.

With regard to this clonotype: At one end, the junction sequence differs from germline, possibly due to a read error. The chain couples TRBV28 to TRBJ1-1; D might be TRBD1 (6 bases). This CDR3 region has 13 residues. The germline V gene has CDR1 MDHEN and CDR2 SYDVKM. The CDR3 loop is CASSLNRAGEASF. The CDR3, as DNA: TGTGCCAGCAGTTTAAACAGGGCAGGCGAAGCTTCCTTT.

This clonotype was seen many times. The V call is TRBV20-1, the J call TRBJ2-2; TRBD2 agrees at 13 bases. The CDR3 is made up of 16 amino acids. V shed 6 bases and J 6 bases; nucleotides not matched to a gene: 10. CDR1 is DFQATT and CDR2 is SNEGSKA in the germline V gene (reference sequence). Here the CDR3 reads CSARKLAGGPSGELFF. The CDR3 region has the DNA TGCAGTGCCAGGAAACTAGCGGGAGGGCCGTCCGGGGAGCTGTTTTTT.

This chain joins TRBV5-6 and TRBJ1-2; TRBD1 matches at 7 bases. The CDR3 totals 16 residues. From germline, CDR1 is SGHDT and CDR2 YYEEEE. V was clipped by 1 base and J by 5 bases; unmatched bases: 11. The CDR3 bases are TGTGCCAGCAGCTTGTCCGATGACAGGGAACCTTATGGCTACACCTTC. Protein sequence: CASSLSDDREPYGYTF.

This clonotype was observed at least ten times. Here the CDR3 DNA reads TGTGCCAGCAGCAAGAACGGTGACCAGGGTGAAGCTTTCTTT. Encoded protein: CASSKNGDQGEAFF. The chain uses TRBV3-1 and TRBJ1-1; TRBD1 might be the D (5 bases). The CDR3 is 14 amino acids. The V end was cut by 5 bases, the J end by 7 bases, with 17 bases between. Per the germline V gene, CDR1 is LGHDT and CDR2 is YNNKEL (reference sequence).

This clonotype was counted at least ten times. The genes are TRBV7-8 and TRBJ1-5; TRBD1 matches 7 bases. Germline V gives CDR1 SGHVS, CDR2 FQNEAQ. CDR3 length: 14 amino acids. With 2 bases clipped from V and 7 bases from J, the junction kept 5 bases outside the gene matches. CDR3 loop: CASSLPGQDQPQHF. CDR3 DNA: TGTGCCAGCAGCTTACCAGGACAGGACCAGCCCCAGCATTTT.

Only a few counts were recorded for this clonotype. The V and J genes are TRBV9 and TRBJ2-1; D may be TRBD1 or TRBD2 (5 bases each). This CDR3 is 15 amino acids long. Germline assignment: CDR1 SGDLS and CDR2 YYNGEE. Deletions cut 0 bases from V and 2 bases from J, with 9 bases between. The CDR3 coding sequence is TGTGCCAGCAGCGTAGATGGGGGTACCTACAATGAGCAGTTCTTC. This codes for CASSVDGGTYNEQFF.

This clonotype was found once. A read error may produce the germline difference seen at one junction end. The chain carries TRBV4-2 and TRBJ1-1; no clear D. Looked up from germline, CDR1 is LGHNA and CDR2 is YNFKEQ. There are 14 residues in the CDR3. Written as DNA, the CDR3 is TGTGCCAGCGGCCAAGTGTCACCGAACACTGAAGCTTTCTTT. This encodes CASGQVSPNTEAFF.

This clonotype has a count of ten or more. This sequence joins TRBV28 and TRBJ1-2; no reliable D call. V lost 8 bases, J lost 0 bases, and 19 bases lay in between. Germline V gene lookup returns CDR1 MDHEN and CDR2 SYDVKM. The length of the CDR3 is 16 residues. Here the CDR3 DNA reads TGTGCCAGCGCCACGCCTAACAGCAAAGCTAACTATGGCTACACCTTC. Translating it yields CASATPNSKANYGYTF.

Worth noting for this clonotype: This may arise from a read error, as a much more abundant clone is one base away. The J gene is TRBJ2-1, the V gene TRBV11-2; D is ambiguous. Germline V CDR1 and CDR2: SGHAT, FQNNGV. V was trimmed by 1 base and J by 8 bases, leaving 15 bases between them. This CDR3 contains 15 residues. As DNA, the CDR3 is TGTGCCAGCAGCTTAGTTACGGGTAGTTATCATGAGCAGTTCTTC. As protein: CASSLVTGSYHEQFF.

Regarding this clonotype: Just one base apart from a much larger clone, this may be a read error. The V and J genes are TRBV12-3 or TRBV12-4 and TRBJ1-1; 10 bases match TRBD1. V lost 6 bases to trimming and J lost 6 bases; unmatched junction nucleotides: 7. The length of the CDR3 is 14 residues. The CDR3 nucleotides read TGTGCCAGCAGCCGCGGACAGGGGGTAGCTGAAGCTTTCTTT. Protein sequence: CASSRGQGVAEAFF.

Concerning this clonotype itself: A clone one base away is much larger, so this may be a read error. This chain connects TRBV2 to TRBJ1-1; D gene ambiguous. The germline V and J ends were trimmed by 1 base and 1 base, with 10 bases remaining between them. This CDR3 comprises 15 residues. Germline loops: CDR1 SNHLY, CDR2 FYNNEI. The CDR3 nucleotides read TGTGCCAGCAGTGAAGAAGACCCAGGGAACACTGAAGCTTTCTTT. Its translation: CASSEEDPGNTEAFF.

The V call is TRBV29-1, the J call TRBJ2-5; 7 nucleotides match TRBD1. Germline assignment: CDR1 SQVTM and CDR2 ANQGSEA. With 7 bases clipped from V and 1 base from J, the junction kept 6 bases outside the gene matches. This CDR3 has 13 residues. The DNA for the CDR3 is TGCAGCGCCGGGACAGCTACCCAAGAGACCCAGTACTTC. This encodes CSAGTATQETQYF.

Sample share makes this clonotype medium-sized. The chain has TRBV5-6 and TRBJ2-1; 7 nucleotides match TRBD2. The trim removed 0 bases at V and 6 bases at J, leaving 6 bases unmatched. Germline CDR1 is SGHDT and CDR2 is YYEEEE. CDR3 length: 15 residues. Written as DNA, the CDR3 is TGTGCCAGCAGCTTGGGACTAGCTCATATCAATGAGCAGTTCTTC. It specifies CASSLGLAHINEQFF.

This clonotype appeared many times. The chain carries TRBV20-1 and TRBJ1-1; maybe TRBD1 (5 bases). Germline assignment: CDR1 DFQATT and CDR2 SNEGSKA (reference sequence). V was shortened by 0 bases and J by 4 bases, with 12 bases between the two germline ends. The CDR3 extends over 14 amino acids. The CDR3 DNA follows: TGCAGTGCTAGAGATCCCAGGGTCGGCACTGAAGCTTTCTTT. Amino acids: CSARDPRVGTEAFF.

CDR3 in DNA: TGCAGCGTTGAAGACCCCCGGGGAGATACGCAGTATTTT. This gives the protein CSVEDPRGDTQYF. The V and J genes are TRBV29-1 and TRBJ2-3; tentative D call: TRBD2 (5 bases). Trimming removed 0 bases from V and 5 bases from J, with 9 bases in between. Germline V CDR1 and CDR2: SQVTM, ANQGSEA. The CDR3 spans 13 residues.

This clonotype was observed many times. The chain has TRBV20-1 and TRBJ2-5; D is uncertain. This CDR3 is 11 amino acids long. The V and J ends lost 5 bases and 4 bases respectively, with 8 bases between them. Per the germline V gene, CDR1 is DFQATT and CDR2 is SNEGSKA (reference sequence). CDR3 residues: CSAFLSETQYF. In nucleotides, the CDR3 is TGCAGTGCTTTTTTGTCAGAGACCCAGTACTTC.

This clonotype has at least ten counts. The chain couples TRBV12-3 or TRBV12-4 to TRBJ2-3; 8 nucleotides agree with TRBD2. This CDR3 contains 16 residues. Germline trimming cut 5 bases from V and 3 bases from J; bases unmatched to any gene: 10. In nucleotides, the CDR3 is TGTGCCAGCAGTCCCCAGGAGGGCGGGAGGACAGATACGCAGTATTTT. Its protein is CASSPQEGGRTDTQYF.

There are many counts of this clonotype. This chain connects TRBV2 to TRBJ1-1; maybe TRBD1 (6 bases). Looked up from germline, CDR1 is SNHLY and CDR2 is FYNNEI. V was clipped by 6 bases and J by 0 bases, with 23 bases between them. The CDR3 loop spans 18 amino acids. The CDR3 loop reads CASRDTSGGLSLNTEAFF. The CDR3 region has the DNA TGTGCCAGCAGGGACACCAGCGGGGGCCTTAGCTTGAACACTGAAGCTTTCTTT.

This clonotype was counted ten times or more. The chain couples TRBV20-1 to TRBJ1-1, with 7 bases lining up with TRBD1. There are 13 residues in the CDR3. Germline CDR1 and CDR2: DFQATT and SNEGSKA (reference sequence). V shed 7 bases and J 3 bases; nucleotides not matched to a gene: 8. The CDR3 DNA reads TGCAGTGTCAGACAGGGAGAGGACACTGAAGCTTTCTTT. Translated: CSVRQGEDTEAFF.

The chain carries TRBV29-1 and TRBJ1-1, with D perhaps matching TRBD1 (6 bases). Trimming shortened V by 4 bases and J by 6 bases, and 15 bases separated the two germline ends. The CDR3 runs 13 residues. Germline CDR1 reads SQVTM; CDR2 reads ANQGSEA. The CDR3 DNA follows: TGCAGCGTTGGATTCGGGGGGCGGCCTGAAGCTTTCTTT. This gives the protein CSVGFGGRPEAFF.

The CDR3 DNA reads TGTGCCAGCAGAATTGGGTTCTTTCACCCTGGGGCCAACGTCCTGACTTTC. This gives the protein CASRIGFFHPGANVLTF. J is TRBJ2-6 and V is TRBV12-3 or TRBV12-4, with no clear D. The V end lost 6 bases, the J end lost 2 bases, and 17 bases lay between the germline ends. The CDR3 totals 17 residues.

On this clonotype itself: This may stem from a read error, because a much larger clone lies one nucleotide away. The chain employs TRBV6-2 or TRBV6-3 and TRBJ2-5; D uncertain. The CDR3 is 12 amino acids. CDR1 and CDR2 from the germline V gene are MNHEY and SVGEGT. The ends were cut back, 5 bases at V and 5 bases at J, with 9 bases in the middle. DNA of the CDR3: TGTGCCAGCAGTCCGGTCGGGGAGACCCAGTACTTC. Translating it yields CASSPVGETQYF.

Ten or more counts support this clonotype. The CDR3 region has the DNA TGTGCCAGCAGCTTAGGGCCTAGCGGACTCGCGAACACCGGGGAGCTGTTTTTT. Its protein is CASSLGPSGLANTGELFF. This rearrangement joins TRBV7-2 to TRBJ2-2; 7 positions match TRBD2. The CDR3 covers 18 residues. Unmatched junction bases numbered 8, after V lost 1 base and J lost 0 bases. The germline gives CDR1 SGHTA, CDR2 FQGNSA.

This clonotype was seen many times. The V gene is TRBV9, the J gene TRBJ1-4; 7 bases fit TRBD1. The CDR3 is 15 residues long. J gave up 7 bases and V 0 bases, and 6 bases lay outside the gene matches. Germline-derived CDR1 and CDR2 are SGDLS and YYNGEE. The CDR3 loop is CASSVGAGGSEKLFF. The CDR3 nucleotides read TGTGCCAGCAGCGTAGGAGCAGGGGGAAGTGAAAAACTGTTTTTT.